This record concerns one T cell receptor beta chain sequence. Its antigen is currently unknown. This sample stems from a study of identical twins. V lost 6 bases and J lost 8; bases outside the gene matches: 11. The CDR3 extends over 13 amino acids. Germline values: CDR1 SQVTM, CDR2 ANQGSEA. Template switching created a universal primer site, and the cDNA included unique molecular identifiers. One entry per CDR3 protein, called by TCRdb with MiXCR from the 5' RACE reads. This sample yields 1.5 million to 2 million distinct CDR3 sequences, of which 32% are seen a single time; 0.27% belongs to the top ten. Findings and limits, study-wide: Cross-sectional statistics, not tracking of the same donors, supported the conclusions. Memory repertoires showed no such pattern, whereas abundant cord blood beta clonotypes carried fewer insertions.

The sequence was obtained from a newborn girl in good health. The source material was cord blood. The V and J genes are TRBV29-1 and TRBJ2-7; the match to TRBD1 covers 9 bases. CDR3 nucleotides: TGCAGCGTAACACAGGGGGCTCCTGCGCAGCAGTACTTC. This encodes CSVTQGAPAQQYF.